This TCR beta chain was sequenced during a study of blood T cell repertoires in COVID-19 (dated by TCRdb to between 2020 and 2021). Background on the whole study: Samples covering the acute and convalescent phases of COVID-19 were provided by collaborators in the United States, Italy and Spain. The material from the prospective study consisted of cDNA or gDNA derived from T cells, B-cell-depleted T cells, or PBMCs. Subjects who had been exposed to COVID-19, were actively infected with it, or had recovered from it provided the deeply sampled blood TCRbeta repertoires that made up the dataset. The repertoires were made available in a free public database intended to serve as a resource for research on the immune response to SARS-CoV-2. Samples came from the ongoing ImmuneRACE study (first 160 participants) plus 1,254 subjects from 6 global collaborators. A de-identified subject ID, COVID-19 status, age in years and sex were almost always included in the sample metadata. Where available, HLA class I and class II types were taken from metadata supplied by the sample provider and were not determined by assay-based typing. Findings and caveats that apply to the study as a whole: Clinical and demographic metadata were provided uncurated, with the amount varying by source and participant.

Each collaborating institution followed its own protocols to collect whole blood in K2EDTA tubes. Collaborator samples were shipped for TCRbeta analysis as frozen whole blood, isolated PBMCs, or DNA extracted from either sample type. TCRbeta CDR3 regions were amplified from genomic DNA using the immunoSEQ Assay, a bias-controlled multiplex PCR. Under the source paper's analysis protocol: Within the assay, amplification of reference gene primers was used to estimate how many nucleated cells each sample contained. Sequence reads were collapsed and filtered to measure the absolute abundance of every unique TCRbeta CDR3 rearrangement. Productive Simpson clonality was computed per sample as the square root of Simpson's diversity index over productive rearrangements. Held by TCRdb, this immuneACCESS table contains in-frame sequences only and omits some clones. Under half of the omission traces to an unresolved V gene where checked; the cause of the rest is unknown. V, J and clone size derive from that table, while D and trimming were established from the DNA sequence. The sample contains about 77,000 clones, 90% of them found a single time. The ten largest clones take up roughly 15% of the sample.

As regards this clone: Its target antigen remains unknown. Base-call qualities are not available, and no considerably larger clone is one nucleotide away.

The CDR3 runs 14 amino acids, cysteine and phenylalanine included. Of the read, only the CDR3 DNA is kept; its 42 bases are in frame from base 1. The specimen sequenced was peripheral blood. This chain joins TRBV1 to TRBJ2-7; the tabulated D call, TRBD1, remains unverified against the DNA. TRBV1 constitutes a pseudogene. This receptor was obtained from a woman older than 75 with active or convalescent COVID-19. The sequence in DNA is TGCACCAGCAGCCGCACAGGGGGAACCTACGAGCAGTACTTC. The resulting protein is CTSSRTGGTYEQYF.